The T cell receptor beta chain described here comes from a study of T-cell reconstitution after alpha-beta-depleted transplantation in children. A remark on this clonotype: Its antigen is undetermined.

Overall study results and limits: Surviving recipient T cells and thymic progenitors produced the high day-60 TCRbeta diversity seen in some patients. Reported findings indicate that, about two months after transplant, alpha-beta T cells came from several hundred expanded clones, which were derived from non-depleted graft cells.

TCRbeta library construction was performed incorporating unique molecular identifiers. TCRdb reanalysed the PCR reads using MiXCR and keeps one entry per CDR3 protein. The sample holds more than 400,000 distinct CDR3 sequences; more than 9.5% are singletons and the top ten take 14%. The TCR originated in a female patient aged 2-9 years who had a stem cell transplant for aplastic anemia, so the T cells may come from the graft donor. The sequenced sample was PBMCs, mostly from graft donor cells, obtained 180 days after TCRalphabeta/CD19-depleted stem cell transplant.

The CDR3 region is CASSWTSGRADPSNEQFF. CDR3 DNA sequence: TGTGCCAGCTCCTGGACTAGCGGGAGGGCCGATCCTTCCAATGAGCAGTTCTTC. This sequence joins TRBV9 and TRBJ2-1; 15 bases line up with TRBD2. Germline V gives CDR1 SGDLS, CDR2 YYNGEE. V shed 7 bases, J shed 6 bases, and the junction held 14 bases outside the gene matches. The CDR3 has 18 residues.